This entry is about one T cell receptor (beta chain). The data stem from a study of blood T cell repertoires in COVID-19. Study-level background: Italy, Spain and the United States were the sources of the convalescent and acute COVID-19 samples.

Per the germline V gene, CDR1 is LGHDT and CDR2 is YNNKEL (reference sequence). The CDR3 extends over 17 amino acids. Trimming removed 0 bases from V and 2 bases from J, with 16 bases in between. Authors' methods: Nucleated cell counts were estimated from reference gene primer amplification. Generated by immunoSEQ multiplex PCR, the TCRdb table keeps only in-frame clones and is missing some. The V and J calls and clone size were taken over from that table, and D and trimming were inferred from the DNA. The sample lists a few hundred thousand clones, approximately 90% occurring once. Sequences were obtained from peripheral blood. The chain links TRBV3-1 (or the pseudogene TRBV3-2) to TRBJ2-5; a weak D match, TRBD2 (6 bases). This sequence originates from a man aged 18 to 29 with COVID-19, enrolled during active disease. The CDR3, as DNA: TGTGCCAGCAGCCAAGATCCCCCGGGGACTTCGCAAGAGACCCAGTACTTC. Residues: CASSQDPPGTSQETQYF.